These 3 T cell receptor beta chains came from one sample sequenced in a study of shared clonotypes between healthy human individuals. Sequencing was performed with immunoSEQ multiplex PCR; in TCRdb, only in-frame clones are kept and a portion is missing. The sample lists 2 million to 2.5 million clones, roughly 95% seen once, with more than 0.95% in the top ten. Naive CD8 isolation took CD45RO-negative cells positively selected for CCR7 and excluded terminally differentiated effector memory CD45RA+ cells. Material: naive CD8+ T cells sorted from blood. All receptors derive from a man aged 18 to 30 in good health.

The chain is built from TRBV28 and TRBJ1-1; D may be TRBD1 (5 bases). The germline CDR1 and CDR2 sequences are MDHEN and SYDVKM. The CDR3 has 14 amino acids. The V end lost 2 bases, the J end lost 8 bases, and 15 bases lay between the germline ends. CDR3 in DNA: TGTGCCAGCAGTTTAACCGAACATCAGGGAGAAGCTTTCTTT. Protein product: CASSLTEHQGEAFF.

This clone was counted once. This sample includes further DNA sequences coding for the same CDR3. The chain couples TRBV2 to TRBJ1-1; D gene ambiguous. Germline CDR1 SNHLY, CDR2 FYNNEI. The length of the CDR3 is 13 residues. Trimming stripped 1 base from V and 4 bases from J, with 7 bases between. Here the CDR3 reads CASSEGAGTEAFF. CDR3 DNA sequence: TGTGCCAGCAGTGAAGGGGCAGGCACTGAAGCTTTCTTT.

V and J are TRBV10-2 and TRBJ1-3, with 11 bases aligning to TRBD1. This CDR3 has 15 residues. The V segment lost 1 base and the J segment 6 bases; nucleotides outside the gene matches: 2. Germline CDR1 is WSHSY and CDR2 is SAAADI. The CDR3 DNA follows: TGCGCCAGCAGTGAGTGGGACAGGGGGGAAAACACCATATATTTT. It is translated as CASSEWDRGENTIYF.